The T cell receptor (beta chain) described here comes from a study of T cell repertoires in cytomegalovirus infection. TCRdb re-derived calls from the reads in MiXCR, one entry per CDR3 protein. The table includes approximately 700,000 distinct CDR3 sequences, roughly 35% detected once. Germline CDR1 and CDR2: SEHNR and FQNEAQ (reference sequence). The CDR3 runs to 14 residues. V was trimmed by 6 bases and J by 1 base, leaving 10 bases between them. This clonotype was seen repeatedly, ten times or more. The sequence was obtained from a human donor in good health (CMV status not recorded). Some clones in this sample may be carry-over from other donors' samples. The genes are TRBV7-9 and TRBJ2-1, with D perhaps matching TRBD1 (5 bases). Sequenced material: PBMCs. The CDR3 region is CASRAGASYNEQFF. The CDR3 DNA sequence: TGTGCCAGCAGAGCTGGGGCATCCTACAATGAGCAGTTCTTC.